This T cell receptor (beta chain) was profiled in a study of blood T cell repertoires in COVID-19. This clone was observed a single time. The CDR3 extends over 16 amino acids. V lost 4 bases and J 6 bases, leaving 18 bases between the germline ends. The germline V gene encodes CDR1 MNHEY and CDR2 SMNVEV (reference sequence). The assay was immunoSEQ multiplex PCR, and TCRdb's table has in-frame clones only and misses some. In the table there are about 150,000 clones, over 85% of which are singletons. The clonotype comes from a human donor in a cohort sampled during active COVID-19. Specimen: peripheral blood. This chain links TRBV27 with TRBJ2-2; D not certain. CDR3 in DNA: TGTGCCAGCAGTTCCATCCTGGCAGGAACCCCCGGGGAGCTGTTTTTT. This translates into CASSSILAGTPGELFF.